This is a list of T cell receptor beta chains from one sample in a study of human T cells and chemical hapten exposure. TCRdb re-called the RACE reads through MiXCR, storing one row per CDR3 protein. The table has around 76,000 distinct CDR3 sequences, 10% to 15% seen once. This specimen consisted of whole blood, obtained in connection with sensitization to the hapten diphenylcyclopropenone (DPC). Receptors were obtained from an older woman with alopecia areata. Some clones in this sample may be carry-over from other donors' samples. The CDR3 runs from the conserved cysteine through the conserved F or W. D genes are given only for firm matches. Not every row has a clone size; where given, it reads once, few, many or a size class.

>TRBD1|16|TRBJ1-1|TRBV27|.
TGTGCCAGCAGTCCTGACAGGGACCCGCTTAACACTGAAGCTTTCTTT
CASSPDRDPLNTEAFF
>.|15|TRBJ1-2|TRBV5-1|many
TGCGCCAGCAGCTGGACTGGCAGCTCTGGCTGGGGCTACACCTTC
CASSWTGSSGWGYTF
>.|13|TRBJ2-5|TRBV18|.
TGTGCCAGCTCACCACCGGCTGAGGAGACCCAGTACTTC
CASSPPAEETQYF
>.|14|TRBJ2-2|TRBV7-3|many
TGTGCCAGCAGCTTGACGCCGAACACCGGGGAGCTGTTTTTT
CASSLTPNTGELFF
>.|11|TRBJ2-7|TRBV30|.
TGTGCCTGGAGTGTATCGGGGGAGCAGTACTTC
CAWSVSGEQYF
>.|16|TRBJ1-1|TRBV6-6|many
TGTGCCAGCAGTTCTAGATCAGTGGGGGACAACACTGAAGCTTTCTTT
CASSSRSVGDNTEAFF
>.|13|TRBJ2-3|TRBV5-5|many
TGTGCCAGCAGCCCCGGACATTCCTATACGCAGTATTTT
CASSPGHSYTQYF
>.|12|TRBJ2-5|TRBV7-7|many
TGTGCTAGCAGCTTACTCGGAGAGACCCAGTACTTC
CASSLLGETQYF
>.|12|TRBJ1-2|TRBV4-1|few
TGCGCCAGCAGCCAGACAGACTATGGCTACACCTTC
CASSQTDYGYTF
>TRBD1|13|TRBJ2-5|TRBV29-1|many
TGCAGCGGGGCCAGAGGGGGCCGGGAGACCCAGTACTTC
CSGARGGRETQYF
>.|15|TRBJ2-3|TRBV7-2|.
TGTGCCAGCAGCAATACGGGAGCTCGCACAGATACGCAGTATTTT
CASSNTGARTDTQYF
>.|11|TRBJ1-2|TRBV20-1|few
TGCAGTGCTAGAATGGGGGGCGGCTACACCTTC
CSARMGGGYTF
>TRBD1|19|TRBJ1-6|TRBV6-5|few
TGTGCCAGCAGTTATTACCCCTTGGACAGGGAGGTCTATAATTCACCCCTCCACTTT
CASSYYPLDREVYNSPLHF
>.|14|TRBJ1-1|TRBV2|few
TGTGCCAGCAGGGGGAGGGGCGTGAACACTGAAGCTTTCTTT
CASRGRGVNTEAFF
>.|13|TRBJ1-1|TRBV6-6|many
TGTGCCAGCAGTTACCTTCAGGGCACTGAAGCTTTCTTT
CASSYLQGTEAFF
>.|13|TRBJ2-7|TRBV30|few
TGTGCCTGGAGTGTTGGACATCACTACGAGCAGTACTTC
CAWSVGHHYEQYF
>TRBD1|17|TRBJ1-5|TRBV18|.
TGTGCCAGCTCACCACCTGGACAGGGGGTCTTTGATCAGCCCCAGCATTTT
CASSPPGQGVFDQPQHF
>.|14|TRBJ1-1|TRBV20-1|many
TGCAGTGCTCCTACTATTTCGATGAACACTGAAGCTTTCTTT
CSAPTISMNTEAFF
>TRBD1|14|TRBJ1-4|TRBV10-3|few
TGTGCCATCAGTTCCGGGACAGGGGGTGAAAAACTGTTTTTT
CAISSGTGGEKLFF
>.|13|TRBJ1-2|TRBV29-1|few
TGCAGCGTTGACGGGGGGACAAGTCGTGGCTACACCTTC
CSVDGGTSRGYTF
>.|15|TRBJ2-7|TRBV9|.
TGTGCCAGCAGCGCAAACGAGGCGAGCTCCTACGAGCAGTACTTC
CASSANEASSYEQYF
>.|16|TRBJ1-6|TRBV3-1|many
TGTGCCAGCAGCCAAGGGGCAGGGCGATATAATTCACCCCTCCACTTT
CASSQGAGRYNSPLHF
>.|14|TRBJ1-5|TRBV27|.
TGTGCCAGCAGTCCGGTAAATAGCAATCAGCCCCAGCATTTT
CASSPVNSNQPQHF
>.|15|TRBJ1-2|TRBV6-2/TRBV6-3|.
TGTGCCAGCCGCCCGGCAGGATCAGCTAACTATGGCTACACCTTC
CASRPAGSANYGYTF
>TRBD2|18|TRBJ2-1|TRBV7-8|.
TGTGCCAGCAGCTTAGTAGGGAAACTAGCGGGGATCGACGATGAGCAGTTCTTC
CASSLVGKLAGIDDEQFF
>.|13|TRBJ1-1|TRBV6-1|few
TGTGCCAGCAGTGAAGCCCCAGGGGATGGAGCTTTCTTT
CASSEAPGDGAFF
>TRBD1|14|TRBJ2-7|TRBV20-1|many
TGCAGTGCAACAGGGGTGGAGTTCTCCTACGAGCAGTACTTC
CSATGVEFSYEQYF
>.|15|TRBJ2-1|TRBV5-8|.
TGTGCCAGCAGCTCCGGGGACTCACAATGGGATGAGCAGTTCTTC
CASSSGDSQWDEQFF
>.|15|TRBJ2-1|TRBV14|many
TGTGCCAGCAGCCGCGGGACTCCGATCTACAATGAGCAGTTCTTC
CASSRGTPIYNEQFF
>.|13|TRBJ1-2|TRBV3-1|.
TGTGCCAGCAGCCAAGTGGAGGGGTACGGCTACACCTTC
CASSQVEGYGYTF
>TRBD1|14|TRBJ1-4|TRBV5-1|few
TGCGCCAGCGGTACCGGACAGGCTAATGAAAAACTGTTTTTT
CASGTGQANEKLFF
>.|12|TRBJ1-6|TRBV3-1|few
TGTGCCAGCAGCCAAGGGCCTGTGGCCCTCCACTTT
CASSQGPVALHF